The clone carrying this TCR beta chain was seen a few times. Time point specified: pretreatment peripheral blood. This sample is drawn from a study of PD-L1 blockade in urothelial cancer. Germline V gene sequence: CDR1 WSHSY, CDR2 SAAADI. Trimming at V came to 5 bases and at J to 7 bases, leaving 13 bases not matched to a gene. The CDR3 sequence is 15 residues long. Generated by immunoSEQ multiplex PCR, the TCRdb table keeps only in-frame clones and is missing some. The profile shows around 60,000 clones, around 81% of them singletons. The TCR originated in a man aged 70 or older with urothelial cancer. The source was PBMCs, collected around atezolizumab (anti-PD-L1) treatment. The chain is built from TRBV10-2 and TRBJ2-7; 8 nucleotides line up with TRBD1. The CDR3 DNA reads as TGCGCCAGCAGTAAATCCCGGACAGGGCTTGGAGAGCAGTACTTC. This gives the protein CASSKSRTGLGEQYF.